The 27 T cell receptor beta chains reported below all come from one sample, sequenced in a study of shared clonotypes between healthy human individuals. Data came from immunoSEQ multiplex PCR; TCRdb stores just in-frame clones and leaves some out. The top ten hold around 2% of the sample, which has about 680,000 clones, around 72% seen once. The source material was memory CD4+ T cells sorted from blood. Subset given: CD45RA-negative fraction. All receptors come from a woman aged 25 to 45 in good health.

This chain joins TRBV9 and TRBJ2-3; the D gene could be TRBD1 or TRBD2 (5 bases each). Germline CDR1 is SGDLS and CDR2 is YYNGEE. The CDR3 length is 15 residues. With 3 bases removed from V and 5 bases from J, the gap between germline ends came to 16 bases. Written as DNA, the CDR3 is TGTGCCAGCAGCGCCCTACCAGGGACGGGAGATACGCAGTATTTT. Its protein is CASSALPGTGDTQYF.

V is TRBV6-5 and J is TRBJ2-1; tentative D call: TRBD1 (5 bases). The length of the CDR3 is 14 residues. From germline, CDR1 is MNHEY and CDR2 SVGAGI. Trimming pared 5 bases from V and 4 bases from J, leaving 12 bases between. The CDR3 region has the DNA TGTGCCAGCAGTCGAGAACGACAGTACAATGAGCAGTTCTTC. Its translation: CASSRERQYNEQFF.

The V call is TRBV2, the J call TRBJ1-4; 10 positions agree with TRBD1. The V and J ends lost 0 bases and 8 bases, in that order; junction bases with no gene match: 6. The germline V gene has CDR1 SNHLY and CDR2 FYNNEI. The CDR3 has 16 residues. The CDR3 reads CASSEAARTGGEKLFF. The CDR3 region has the DNA TGTGCCAGCAGTGAAGCGGCCAGGACAGGGGGGGAAAAACTGTTTTTT.

The table lists this clone with a few counts. Different DNA sequences within this sample yield the same CDR3. The V call is TRBV30, the J call TRBJ1-1; 7 bases are shared with TRBD1. The CDR3 contains 13 residues. CDR1 and CDR2 from the germline V gene are GTSNPN and SVGIG (reference sequence). The trim removed 4 bases at V and 1 base at J, leaving 3 bases unmatched. The CDR3 protein is CAWTGTANTEAFF. CDR3 DNA: TGTGCCTGGACCGGGACAGCGAACACTGAAGCTTTCTTT. Complete variable domain (other parts from reference TRBV30 and TRBJ1-1): SQTIHQWPATLVQPVGSPLSLECTVEGTSNPNLYWYRQAAGRGLQLLFYSVGIGQISSEVPQNLSASRPQDRQFILSSKKLLLSDSGFYLCAWTGTANTEAFFGQGTRLTVV.

The V and J genes are TRBV28 and TRBJ1-1, with 9 bases fitting TRBD1. The CDR3 is 16 residues long. The germline V gene has CDR1 MDHEN and CDR2 SYDVKM. The ends lost 3 bases at V and 3 bases at J; junction bases unmatched: 8. DNA of the CDR3: TGTGCCAGCAGTTTGGTGAGGGACAGGGCCGACACTGAAGCTTTCTTT. Protein sequence: CASSLVRDRADTEAFF.

This clone was seen at least ten times. This CDR3 is also generated by other DNA sequences in the sample. This rearrangement joins TRBV2 to TRBJ2-6; 7 bases align to TRBD1. The trim removed 0 bases at V and 1 base at J, leaving 6 bases unmatched. The germline gives CDR1 SNHLY, CDR2 FYNNEI. This CDR3 region has 18 residues. The CDR3: CASSEAQGVVSGANVLTF. CDR3 coding DNA: TGTGCCAGCAGTGAAGCGCAGGGGGTTGTATCTGGGGCCAACGTCCTGACTTTC.

The rearrangement joins TRBV2 to TRBJ2-2; TRBD2 matches at 8 bases. The CDR3 has 15 residues. V lost 6 bases to trimming and J lost 5 bases; unmatched junction nucleotides: 8. CDR1 and CDR2 from the germline V gene are SNHLY and FYNNEI. The DNA of the CDR3 is TGTGCCAGCAGGCGGGGGGCAGTATCAACCGGGGAGCTGTTTTTT. Its protein product is CASRRGAVSTGELFF.

This clone was counted many times. The chain recombines TRBV7-2 with TRBJ1-2; weak D call: TRBD1 (5 bases). Germline V CDR1 and CDR2: SGHTA, FQGNSA. This CDR3 region has 14 residues. V lost 0 bases, J lost 2 bases, and 7 bases lay in between. In DNA, the CDR3 is TGTGCCAGCAGCTTAGCGGGACGGAACTATGGCTACACCTTC. Residues: CASSLAGRNYGYTF.

For this clone: Other DNA sequences of this sample code for an identical CDR3. Here the CDR3 reads CASRPGQGAREQYF. CDR3 bases: TGTGCCAGCAGGCCGGGACAGGGGGCGAGGGAGCAGTACTTC. J is TRBJ2-7 and V is TRBV28; 12 bases are shared with TRBD1. The CDR3 sequence is 14 residues long. Trimming at V came to 6 bases and at J to 7 bases, leaving 7 bases not matched to a gene. Germline loops: CDR1 MDHEN, CDR2 SYDVKM.

This chain connects TRBV19 to TRBJ1-5, with D tentatively TRBD1 (6 bases). This CDR3 is built from 16 residues. Germline CDR1 reads LNHDA; CDR2 reads SQIVND (reference sequence). V gave up 6 bases and J gave up 8 bases, with 23 bases separating them. CDR3 sequence (DNA): TGTGCCAGTAGCCCACCAGGGGCCAGGGGCATCAAGCCCCAGCATTTT. Translation: CASSPPGARGIKPQHF.

A single count supports this clone. This chain uses TRBV19 with TRBJ2-7, with D perhaps given as TRBD1 or TRBD2 (5 bases each). The CDR3 is made up of 15 amino acids. Germline assignment: CDR1 LNHDA and CDR2 SQIVND (reference sequence). V lost 5 bases to trimming and J lost 0 bases, with 14 bases between them. CDR3 loop: CASSSGTVFSYEQYF. CDR3 sequence (DNA): TGTGCCAGTAGTTCCGGGACGGTCTTCTCCTACGAGCAGTACTTC.

This rearrangement joins TRBV7-2 to TRBJ2-5, with a tentative D call TRBD2 (6 bases). V was clipped by 1 base and J by 7 bases, with 13 bases between them. CDR3 length: 14 amino acids. The germline V gene has CDR1 SGHTA and CDR2 FQGNSA. Written as DNA, the CDR3 is TGTGCCAGCAGCTTAGGGACTAATCGAGGGACCCAGTACTTC. Translated, it gives CASSLGTNRGTQYF.

A remark on this clone: The sample carries other DNA sequences with the same CDR3. V is TRBV2 and J is TRBJ2-5; 7 nucleotides match TRBD2. After removal of 4 bases from V and 4 bases from J, the junction contained 0 bases not matched to a gene. The CDR3 runs to 12 residues. Germline CDR1 reads SNHLY; CDR2 reads FYNNEI. The CDR3 is CASSGGGETQYF. The DNA of the CDR3 is TGTGCCAGCAGTGGGGGGGGAGAGACCCAGTACTTC.

The chain employs TRBV6-6 and TRBJ1-2; D remains ambiguous. The CDR3 covers 15 residues. V was cut by 0 bases and J by 4 bases, with 12 bases left in between. The germline V gene has CDR1 MNHNY and CDR2 SVGAGI (reference sequence). CDR3 bases: TGTGCCAGCAGTTACTCGGAGCAGACCTTCTATGGCTACACCTTC. It encodes CASSYSEQTFYGYTF.

The rearrangement links TRBV6-6 to TRBJ2-7; 9 bases fit TRBD1. Germline values: CDR1 MNHNY, CDR2 SVGAGI (reference sequence). The CDR3 runs to 15 residues. Unmatched junction bases numbered 11, after V lost 2 bases and J lost 9 bases. The CDR3 DNA follows: TGTGCCAGCAGTTACACCGGGACAGGGTTTGCAGGGCAGTACTTC. Encoded protein: CASSYTGTGFAGQYF.

This clone was counted ten times or more. This specimen includes other DNA sequences encoding the same CDR3. The V gene is TRBV5-1, the J gene TRBJ2-1, with no clear D. V dropped 0 bases and J dropped 0 bases, with 7 bases sitting between them. Germline V CDR1 and CDR2: SGHRS, YFSETQ. There are 15 residues in the CDR3. CDR3 protein: CASSLDSSSYNEQFF. Written as DNA, the CDR3 is TGCGCCAGCAGCTTGGACAGTAGCTCCTACAATGAGCAGTTCTTC.

The V gene is TRBV6-1, the J gene TRBJ1-5; D might be TRBD1 (6 bases). The CDR3 is 14 residues long. V was pared by 5 bases and J by 3 bases, with 11 bases between. CDR1 is MNHNS and CDR2 is SASEGT in the germline V gene. The CDR3 reads CASSLDRLNQPQHF. CDR3 DNA: TGTGCCAGCAGTTTAGACAGGCTCAATCAGCCCCAGCATTTT.

The table lists this clone with many counts. The chain joins TRBV19 to TRBJ1-5; D is unresolved. This CDR3 comprises 15 residues. Germline V gene sequence: CDR1 LNHDA, CDR2 SQIVND (reference sequence). The V end was cut by 1 base, the J end by 1 base, with 8 bases between. The CDR3 bases are TGTGCCAGTAGTATAGCGGTGCGGAGCAATCAGCCCCAGCATTTT. Its translation is CASSIAVRSNQPQHF.

Concerning this clone: The sample has other DNA sequences that encode this CDR3 too. The chain carries TRBV19 and TRBJ1-1; D is possibly TRBD1 (5 bases). Looked up from germline, CDR1 is LNHDA and CDR2 is SQIVND (reference sequence). This CDR3 contains 14 residues. Trimming pared 5 bases from V and 1 base from J, leaving 11 bases between. The CDR3 DNA reads as TGTGCCAGTAGTCCTCTCGACAGGAACACTGAAGCTTTCTTT. Its protein is CASSPLDRNTEAFF.

The chain uses TRBV2 and TRBJ2-7, with D unclear. V was cut by 1 base and J by 6 bases, with 10 bases left in between. The CDR3 is 13 amino acids. Per the germline V gene, CDR1 is SNHLY and CDR2 is FYNNEI. Here the CDR3 DNA reads TGTGCCAGCAGTGAAGAGGCCGGGCTCGAGCAGTACTTC. This gives the protein CASSEEAGLEQYF.

This chain connects TRBV10-1 to TRBJ1-1; TRBD1 agrees at 9 bases. Trimming cost V 4 bases and J 3 bases; bases outside gene matches: 12. The germline V gene has CDR1 WNHNN and CDR2 SYGVQD (reference sequence). The CDR3 extends over 17 amino acids. Here the CDR3 DNA reads TGCGCCAGCAGTGGCCGGGACAGGGCAACCCGGGACACTGAAGCTTTCTTT. Translated, it gives CASSGRDRATRDTEAFF.

There are a few counts of this clone. This sample also contains other DNA sequences that code for the same CDR3. The V gene is TRBV18, the J gene TRBJ2-3; no clear D. The CDR3 runs 13 residues. With 6 bases removed from V and 0 bases from J, the gap between germline ends came to 7 bases. Germline V gives CDR1 KGHSH, CDR2 LQKENI. This chain's CDR3 is CASSPPSTDTQYF. CDR3 bases: TGTGCCAGCTCGCCGCCAAGCACAGATACGCAGTATTTT.

This sequence joins TRBV29-1 and TRBJ2-7, with TRBD1 matching 9 bases. There are 16 residues in the CDR3. Germline-derived CDR1 and CDR2 are SQVTM and ANQGSEA. J was trimmed by 0 bases and V by 4 bases; bases with no gene match: 10. CDR3 nucleotide sequence: TGCAGCGTTGGGAGGACAGGGGTGACCAGCTCCTACGAGCAGTACTTC. It yields the protein CSVGRTGVTSSYEQYF.

This clone was counted only a few times. The V and J genes are TRBV2 and TRBJ2-5; D ambiguous. The CDR3 sequence is 15 residues long. The V gene lost 0 bases and the J gene lost 5 bases, with 13 bases spanning the gap. CDR1 is SNHLY and CDR2 is FYNNEI in the germline V gene. The CDR3 DNA sequence: TGTGCCAGCAGTGAAGCGAGGTTAAAATCGGAGACCCAGTACTTC. Translated: CASSEARLKSETQYF.

DNA of the CDR3: TGTGCCAGCAGCTTAGCCTCGGCTAGCGGGAGGGCCGACGAGCAGTACTTC. It is translated as CASSLASASGRADEQYF. The gene calls are TRBV11-2 and TRBJ2-7, with 12 bases aligning to TRBD2. Per the germline V gene, CDR1 is SGHAT and CDR2 is FQNNGV. V shed 1 base, J shed 5 bases, and the junction held 9 bases outside the gene matches. This CDR3 region has 17 residues.

This clone appeared once. The chain joins TRBV27 to TRBJ1-5, with 7 bases lining up with TRBD1. The J segment lost 0 bases and the V segment lost 6 bases, leaving 5 bases of the junction unmatched. The CDR3 has 15 residues. Germline loops: CDR1 MNHEY, CDR2 SMNVEV (reference sequence). DNA of the CDR3: TGTGCCAGCAGGCAGGACAGGCGTAGCAATCAGCCCCAGCATTTT. Translating gives CASRQDRRSNQPQHF.

V and J are TRBV10-3 and TRBJ2-3; 8 nucleotides line up with TRBD2. With 0 bases clipped from V and 0 bases from J, the junction kept 8 bases outside the gene matches. This CDR3 contains 18 residues. CDR1 and CDR2 (germline): ENHRY, SYGVKD. CDR3 DNA sequence: TGTGCCATCAGTGAGTCGAATCTAGCGGGTATTAGCACAGATACGCAGTATTTT. It translates to CAISESNLAGISTDTQYF.